This TCR beta chain is from a study of post-analysis software for immune sequencing data. Whole-study context: Patients with relapsing-remitting, secondary progressive and progressive-relapsing multiple sclerosis courses were all represented.

For this clonotype: Its cognate antigen is unknown.

Study-wide points: A few TRBV segments occurring more often in patients than controls included TRBV5-6, TRBV5-1 and TRBV20-1. By F measure, strong co-clustering occurred among samples prepared in the same batch.

TCR beta libraries were prepared from cDNA with unique molecular identifiers. Roughly 500,000 cDNA molecules were recovered from an input of about 0.85 to 11 million T cells. One entry per CDR3 protein, called by TCRdb with MiXCR from the PCR reads. The table lists about 810,000 distinct CDR3 sequences, under 70% of them singletons. CDR3 length: 15 amino acids. Germline loops: CDR1 SEHNR, CDR2 FQNEAQ (reference sequence). This TCR was sampled from a girl aged 5-17 years with multiple sclerosis. The specimen sequenced was blood. The chain uses TRBV7-9 and TRBJ2-5, with 12 bases fitting TRBD1. Gene TRBJ2-7 matches the end of the DNA better, so the J call may be wrong. CDR3 in DNA: TGTGCCAGCAGTGTGGGGGACAGGGGGCTCCACGAGCAGTACTTC. Translation gives CASSVGDRGLHEQYF.